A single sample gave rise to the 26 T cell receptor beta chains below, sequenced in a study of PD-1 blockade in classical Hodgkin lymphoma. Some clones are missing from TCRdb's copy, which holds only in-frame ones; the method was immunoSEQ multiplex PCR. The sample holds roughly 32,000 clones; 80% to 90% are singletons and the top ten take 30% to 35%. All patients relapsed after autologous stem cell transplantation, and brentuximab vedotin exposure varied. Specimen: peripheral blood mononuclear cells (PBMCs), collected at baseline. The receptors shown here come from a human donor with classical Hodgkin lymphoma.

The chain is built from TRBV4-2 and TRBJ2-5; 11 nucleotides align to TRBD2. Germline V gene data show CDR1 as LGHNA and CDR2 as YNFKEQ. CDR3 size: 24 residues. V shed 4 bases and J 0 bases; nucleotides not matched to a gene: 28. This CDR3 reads CASSRGGLGSYTGTSGKYQETQYF. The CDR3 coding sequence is TGTGCCAGCAGCCGGGGGGGTTTAGGTTCCTATACCGGGACTAGCGGAAAGTACCAAGAGACCCAGTACTTC.

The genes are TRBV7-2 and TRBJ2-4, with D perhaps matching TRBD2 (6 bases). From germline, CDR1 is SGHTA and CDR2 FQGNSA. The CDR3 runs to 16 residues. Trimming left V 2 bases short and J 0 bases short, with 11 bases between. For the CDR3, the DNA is TGTGCCAGCAGCTTAATAGTTAGCGGAGCCAAAAACATTCAGTACTTC. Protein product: CASSLIVSGAKNIQYF. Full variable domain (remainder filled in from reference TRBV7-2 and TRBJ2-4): GAGVSQSPSNKVTEKGKDVELRCDPISGHTALYWYRQSLGQGLEFLIYFQGNSAPDKSGLPSDRFSAERTGGSVSTLTIQRTQQEDSAVYLCASSLIVSGAKNIQYFGAGTRLSVL.

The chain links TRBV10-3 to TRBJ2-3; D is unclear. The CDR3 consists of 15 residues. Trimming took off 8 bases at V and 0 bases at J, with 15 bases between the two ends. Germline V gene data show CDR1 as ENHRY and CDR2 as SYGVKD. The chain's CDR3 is CAISLGGSSTDTQYF. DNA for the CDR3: TGTGCCATCTCCCTAGGCGGTTCTAGCACAGATACGCAGTATTTT.

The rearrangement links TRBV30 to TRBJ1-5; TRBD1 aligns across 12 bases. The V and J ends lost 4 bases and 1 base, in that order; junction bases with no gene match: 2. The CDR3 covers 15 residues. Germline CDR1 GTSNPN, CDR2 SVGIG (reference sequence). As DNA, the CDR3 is TGTGCCTGGACAGGGACAGGGGGCAGCAATCAGCCCCAGCATTTT. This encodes CAWTGTGGSNQPQHF.

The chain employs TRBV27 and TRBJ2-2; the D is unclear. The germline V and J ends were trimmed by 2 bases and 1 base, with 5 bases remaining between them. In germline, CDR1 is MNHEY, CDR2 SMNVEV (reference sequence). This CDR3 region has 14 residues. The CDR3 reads CASSLTRNTGELFF. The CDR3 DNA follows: TGTGCCAGCAGTTTAACCAGGAACACCGGGGAGCTGTTTTTT.

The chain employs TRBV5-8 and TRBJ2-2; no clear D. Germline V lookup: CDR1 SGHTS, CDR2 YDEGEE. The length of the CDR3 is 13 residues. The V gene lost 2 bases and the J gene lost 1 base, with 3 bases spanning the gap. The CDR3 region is CASSLRNTGELFF. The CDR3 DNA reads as TGTGCCAGCAGCTTACGGAACACCGGGGAGCTGTTTTTT. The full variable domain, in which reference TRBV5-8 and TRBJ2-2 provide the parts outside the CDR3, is EAGVTQSPTHLIKTRGQQATLRCSPISGHTSVYWYQQALGLGLQFLLWYDEGEERNRGNFPPRFSGRQFPNYSSELNVNALELEDSALYLCASSLRNTGELFFGEGSRLTVL.

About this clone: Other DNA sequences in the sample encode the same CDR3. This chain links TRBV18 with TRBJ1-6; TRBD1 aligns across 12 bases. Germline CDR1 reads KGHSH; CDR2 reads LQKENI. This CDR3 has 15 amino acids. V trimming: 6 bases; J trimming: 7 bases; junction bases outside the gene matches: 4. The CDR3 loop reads CASSPGTGGNSPLHF. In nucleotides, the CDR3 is TGTGCCAGCTCGCCAGGGACAGGGGGCAATTCACCCCTCCACTTT.

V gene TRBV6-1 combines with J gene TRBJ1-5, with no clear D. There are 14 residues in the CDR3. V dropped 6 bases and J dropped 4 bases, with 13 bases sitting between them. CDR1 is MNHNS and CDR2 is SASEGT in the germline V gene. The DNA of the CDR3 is TGTGCCAGCAGCCTGGAAGTTGGAAATCAGCCCCAGCATTTT. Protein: CASSLEVGNQPQHF.

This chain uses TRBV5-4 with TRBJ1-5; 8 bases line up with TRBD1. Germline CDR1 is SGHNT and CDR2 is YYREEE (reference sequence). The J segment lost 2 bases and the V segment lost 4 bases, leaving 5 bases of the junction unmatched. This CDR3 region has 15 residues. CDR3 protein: CASSEGTGRNQPQHF. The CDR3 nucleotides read TGTGCCAGCAGCGAAGGGACAGGCCGCAATCAGCCCCAGCATTTT. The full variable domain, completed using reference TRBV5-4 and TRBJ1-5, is ETGVTQSPTHLIKTRGQQVTLRCSSQSGHNTVSWYQQALGQGPQFIFQYYREEENGRGNFPPRFSGLQFPNYSSELNVNALELDDSALYLCASSEGTGRNQPQHFGDGTRLSIL.

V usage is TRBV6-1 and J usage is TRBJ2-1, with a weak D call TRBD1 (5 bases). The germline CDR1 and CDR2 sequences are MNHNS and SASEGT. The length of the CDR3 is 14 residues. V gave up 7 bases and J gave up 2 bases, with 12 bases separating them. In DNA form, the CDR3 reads TGTGCCAGCACTAGGCGACAGACCTACAATGAGCAGTTCTTC. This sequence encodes CASTRRQTYNEQFF.

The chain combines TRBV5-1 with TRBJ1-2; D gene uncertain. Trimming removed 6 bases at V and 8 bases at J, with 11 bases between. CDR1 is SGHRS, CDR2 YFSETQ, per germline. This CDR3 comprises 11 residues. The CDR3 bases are TGCGCCAGCACGGAGGGAGGGGGCTACACCTTC. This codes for CASTEGGGYTF. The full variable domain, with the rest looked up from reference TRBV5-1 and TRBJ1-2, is KAGVTQTPRYLIKTRGQQVTLSCSPISGHRSVSWYQQTPGQGLQFLFEYFSETQRNKGNFPGRFSGRQFSNSRSEMNVSTLELGDSALYLCASTEGGGYTFGSGTRLTVV.

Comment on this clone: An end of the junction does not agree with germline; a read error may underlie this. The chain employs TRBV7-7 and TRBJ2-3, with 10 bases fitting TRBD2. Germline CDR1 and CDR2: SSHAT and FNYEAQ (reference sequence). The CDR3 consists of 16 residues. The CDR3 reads CASSLGLAVGADTQYF. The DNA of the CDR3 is TGTGCTAGCAGCTTAGGACTAGCGGTGGGAGCAGATACGCAGTATTTT.

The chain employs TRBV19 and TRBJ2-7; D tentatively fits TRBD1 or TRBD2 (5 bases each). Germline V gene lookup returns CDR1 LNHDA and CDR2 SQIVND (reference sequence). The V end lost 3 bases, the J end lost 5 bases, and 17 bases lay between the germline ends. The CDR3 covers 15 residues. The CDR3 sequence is CASSIQGEGRHEQYF. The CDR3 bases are TGTGCCAGTAGTATTCAGGGTGAGGGTCGGCACGAGCAGTACTTC.

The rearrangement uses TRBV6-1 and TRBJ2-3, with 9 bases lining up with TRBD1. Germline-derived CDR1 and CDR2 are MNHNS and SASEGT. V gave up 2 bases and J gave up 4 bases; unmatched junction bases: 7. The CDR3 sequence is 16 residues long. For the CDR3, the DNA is TGTGCCAGCAGTGAATGGACAGGGGTGCGTTCAGATACGCAGTATTTT. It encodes CASSEWTGVRSDTQYF.

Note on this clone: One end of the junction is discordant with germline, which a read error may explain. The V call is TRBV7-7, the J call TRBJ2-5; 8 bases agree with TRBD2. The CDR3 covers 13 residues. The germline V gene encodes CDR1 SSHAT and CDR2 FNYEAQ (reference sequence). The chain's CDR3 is CASSGGLQDAQYF. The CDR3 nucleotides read TGTGCTAGCAGCGGGGGACTTCAAGATGCCCAGTACTTC.

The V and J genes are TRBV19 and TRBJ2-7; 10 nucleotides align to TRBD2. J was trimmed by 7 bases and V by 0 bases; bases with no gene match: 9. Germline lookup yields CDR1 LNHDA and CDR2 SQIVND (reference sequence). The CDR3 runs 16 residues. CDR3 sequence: CASSIDPSGGLREQYF. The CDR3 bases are TGTGCCAGTAGTATAGACCCTAGCGGGGGTTTGAGGGAGCAGTACTTC.

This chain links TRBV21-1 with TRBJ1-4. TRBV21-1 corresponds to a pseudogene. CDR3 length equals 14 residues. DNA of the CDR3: TGTGCCAGCAGCAATCTAGGGAGCGGTGAAAAACTGTTTTTT. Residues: CASSNLGSGEKLFF.

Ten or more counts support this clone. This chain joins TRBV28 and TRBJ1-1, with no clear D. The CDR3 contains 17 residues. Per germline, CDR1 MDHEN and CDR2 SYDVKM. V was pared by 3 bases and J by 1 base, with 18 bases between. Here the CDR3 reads CASSFIDGAVGNTEAFF. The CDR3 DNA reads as TGTGCCAGCAGTTTTATAGACGGTGCCGTCGGGAACACTGAAGCTTTCTTT.

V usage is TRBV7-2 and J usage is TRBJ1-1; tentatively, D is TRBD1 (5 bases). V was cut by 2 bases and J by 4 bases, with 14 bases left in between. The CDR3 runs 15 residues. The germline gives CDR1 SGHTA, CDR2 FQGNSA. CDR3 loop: CASSLWIGAGTEAFF. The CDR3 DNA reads TGTGCCAGCAGCTTATGGATAGGGGCGGGCACTGAAGCTTTCTTT.

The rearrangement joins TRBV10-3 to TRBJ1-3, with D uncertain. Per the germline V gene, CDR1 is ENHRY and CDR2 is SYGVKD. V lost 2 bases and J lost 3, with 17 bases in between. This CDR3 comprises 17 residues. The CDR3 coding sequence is TGTGCCATCAGTGAGGAGATCAACAGAGTAATTGGAAACACCATATATTTT. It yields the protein CAISEEINRVIGNTIYF.

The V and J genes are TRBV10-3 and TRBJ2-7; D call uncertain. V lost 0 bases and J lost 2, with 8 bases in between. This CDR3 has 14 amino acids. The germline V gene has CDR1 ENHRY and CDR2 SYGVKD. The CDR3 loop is CAISESNSAYEQYF. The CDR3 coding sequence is TGTGCCATCAGTGAGTCGAATTCAGCCTACGAGCAGTACTTC.

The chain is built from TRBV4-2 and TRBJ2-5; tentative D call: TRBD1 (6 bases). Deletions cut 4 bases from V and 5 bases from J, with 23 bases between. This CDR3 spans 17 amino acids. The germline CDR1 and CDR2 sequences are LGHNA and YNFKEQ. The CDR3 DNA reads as TGTGCCAGCAGCCCTCCCGCGAAGGGGGTGAGTGGGGAGACCCAGTACTTC. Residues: CASSPPAKGVSGETQYF.

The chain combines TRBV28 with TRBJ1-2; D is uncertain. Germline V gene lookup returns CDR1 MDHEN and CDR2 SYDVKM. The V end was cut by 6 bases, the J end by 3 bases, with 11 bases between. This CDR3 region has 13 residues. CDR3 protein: CASSGGRYYGYTF. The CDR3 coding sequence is TGTGCCAGCAGCGGAGGGCGCTACTATGGCTACACCTTC.

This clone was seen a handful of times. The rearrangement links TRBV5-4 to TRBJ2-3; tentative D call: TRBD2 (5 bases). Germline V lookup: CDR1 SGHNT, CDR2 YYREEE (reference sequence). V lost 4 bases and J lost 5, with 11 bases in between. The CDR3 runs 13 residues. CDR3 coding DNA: TGTGCCAGCAGCCCAAGAGAGGGAGATACGCAGTATTTT. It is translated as CASSPREGDTQYF.

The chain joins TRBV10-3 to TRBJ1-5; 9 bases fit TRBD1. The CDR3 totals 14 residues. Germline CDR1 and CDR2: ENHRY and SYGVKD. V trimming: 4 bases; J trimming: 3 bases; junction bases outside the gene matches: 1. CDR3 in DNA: TGTGCCATCAGTGGGACAGGGGACAATCAGCCCCAGCATTTT. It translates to CAISGTGDNQPQHF.

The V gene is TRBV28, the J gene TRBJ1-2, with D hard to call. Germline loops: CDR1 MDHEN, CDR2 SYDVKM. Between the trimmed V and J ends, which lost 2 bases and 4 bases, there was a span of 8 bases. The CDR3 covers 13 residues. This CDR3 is CASSLLTGYGYTF. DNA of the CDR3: TGTGCCAGCAGTTTACTGACGGGCTATGGCTACACCTTC.